A single sample gave rise to the 20 T cell receptor beta chains below, sequenced in a study of T cell responses to AZD1222 COVID-19 vaccine. The protocol was immunoSEQ multiplex PCR, while the TCRdb copy is restricted to in-frame clones and leaves out a portion. The table includes about 160,000 clones, about 91% detected once. The starting material was peripheral blood, obtained on day 0 of MenACWY control vaccination. Receptors were obtained from an adult in good health.

Turning to this clone: The junction departs from the called germline gene at one end, perhaps through a read error. The chain employs TRBV29-1 and TRBJ1-2; D gene unclear. Germline V gene data show CDR1 as SQVTM and CDR2 as ANQGSEA. The CDR3 has 12 residues. The CDR3 region has the DNA TGCAGCGTTGAAGGTCCCTCTCTGGTACGGGACTTC. Its protein is CSVEGPSLVRDF.

The chain couples TRBV6-1 to TRBJ2-4, with D possibly being TRBD1 (5 bases). Trimming removed 3 bases from V and 1 base from J, with 13 bases in between. Germline assignment: CDR1 MNHNS and CDR2 SASEGT. CDR3 size: 16 residues. CDR3 DNA sequence: TGTGCCAGCAGTGACAGGGATTTGTTCGCCAAAAACATTCAGTACTTC. This translates into CASSDRDLFAKNIQYF.

The chain has TRBV2 and TRBJ1-1, with D possibly TRBD1 on 5 matching bases. V was cut by 6 bases and J by 1 base, with 12 bases left in between. Looked up from germline, CDR1 is SNHLY and CDR2 is FYNNEI. This CDR3 has 14 amino acids. The CDR3 DNA reads as TGTGCCAGCAGCGGTCAGGGAGGGAACACTGAAGCTTTCTTT. Translated, it gives CASSGQGGNTEAFF.

The chain joins TRBV9 to TRBJ2-6, with D possibly TRBD2 on 5 matching bases. This CDR3 is 16 amino acids long. Germline CDR1 SGDLS, CDR2 YYNGEE. Trimming left V 4 bases short and J 0 bases short, with 11 bases between. CDR3 amino acids: CASSPHGDSGANVLTF. CDR3 coding DNA: TGTGCCAGCAGCCCCCACGGGGACTCTGGGGCCAACGTCCTGACTTTC.

This rearrangement joins TRBV15 to TRBJ1-1, with D possibly TRBD1 on 5 matching bases. Germline V gene data show CDR1 as LNHNV and CDR2 as YYDKDF (reference sequence). V lost 9 bases, J lost 0 bases, and 17 bases lay in between. The CDR3 consists of 15 residues. In DNA, the CDR3 is TGTGCCACGAGGGGCGGATCCCTCTTGAACACTGAAGCTTTCTTT. Protein: CATRGGSLLNTEAFF.

The genes are TRBV3-1 (or the pseudogene TRBV3-2) and TRBJ2-3, with D possibly matching TRBD2 (6 bases). Trimming stripped 1 base from V and 5 bases from J, with 16 bases between. Germline V gene lookup returns CDR1 LGHDT and CDR2 YNNKEL (reference sequence). The CDR3 has 16 residues. CDR3 bases: TGTGCCAGCAGCCAAGGTAGCGGAGCCCTGGGAGATACGCAGTATTTT. It yields the protein CASSQGSGALGDTQYF.

The CDR3 DNA sequence: TGTGCCAGCAGCTTTTACACGTCTGTTGGAGAGCAGTTCTTC. This gives the protein CASSFYTSVGEQFF. This chain links TRBV7-2 with TRBJ2-1; no clear D. This CDR3 region has 14 residues. The germline V gene has CDR1 SGHTA and CDR2 FQGNSA. V was trimmed by 3 bases and J by 10 bases, leaving 16 bases between them.

This chain connects TRBV12-5 to TRBJ2-5; D remains unclear. CDR3 length equals 13 residues. The germline V gene encodes CDR1 LGHNT and CDR2 FRNRAP. Trimming took 6 bases from V and 4 from J, leaving 12 bases between them. Here the CDR3 reads CASGLPGGETQYF. DNA of the CDR3: TGTGCTAGTGGACTGCCGGGTGGAGAGACCCAGTACTTC.

The chain uses TRBV21-1 and TRBJ2-7; the D call of TRBD1 is as the table states it, not checked on the DNA. TRBV21-1 is tagged as a pseudogene. The CDR3 runs to 16 residues. CDR3 DNA sequence: TGTGCCAGCAGCAGAACCGGAGACAGAGGCCCCTACGAGCAGTACTTC. It codes for CASSRTGDRGPYEQYF.

The J gene is TRBJ1-1, the V gene TRBV2; no clear D gene. Between the trimmed V and J ends, which lost 4 bases and 6 bases, there was a span of 6 bases. The CDR3 totals 11 residues. Germline CDR1 SNHLY, CDR2 FYNNEI. As DNA, the CDR3 is TGTGCCAGCAGTGGGGTGCCTGAAGCTTTCTTT. It codes for CASSGVPEAFF.

The sample holds one count of this clone. The chain employs TRBV4-2 and TRBJ2-7; D might be TRBD1 or TRBD2, each matching 6 bases. V gave up 1 base and J gave up 2 bases, with 21 bases separating them. CDR1 and CDR2 (germline): LGHNA, YNFKEQ. This CDR3 spans 18 amino acids. Written as DNA, the CDR3 is TGTGCCAGCAGCCAAGTGTTGTTCGGGGGCTCGACCGCCTACGAGCAGTACTTC. Protein sequence: CASSQVLFGGSTAYEQYF.

The chain employs TRBV19 and TRBJ1-5; D is unresolved. V dropped 3 bases and J dropped 7 bases, with 13 bases sitting between them. The germline V gene has CDR1 LNHDA and CDR2 SQIVND (reference sequence). CDR3 length: 14 amino acids. The CDR3 here is CASSIERENQPQHF. Written as DNA, the CDR3 is TGTGCCAGTAGTATTGAGAGGGAGAACCAGCCCCAGCATTTT.

The chain joins TRBV24-1 to TRBJ2-3, with 10 bases lining up with TRBD1. The germline CDR1 and CDR2 sequences are KGHDR and SFDVKD. This CDR3 has 16 residues. J was trimmed by 7 bases and V by 0 bases; bases with no gene match: 6. In DNA form, the CDR3 reads TGTGCCACCAGTGATTTGGTGGACAGGGGGGGAAATACGCAGTATTTT. It translates to CATSDLVDRGGNTQYF.

The gene calls are TRBV6-4 and TRBJ2-1; D is possibly TRBD2 (6 bases). Germline assignment: CDR1 MRHNA and CDR2 SNTAGT. The V end lost 0 bases, the J end lost 0 bases, and 9 bases lay between the germline ends. The CDR3 covers 16 residues. CDR3 residues: CASSDSERVSYNEQFF. Here the CDR3 DNA reads TGTGCCAGCAGTGACTCGGAGCGGGTCTCCTACAATGAGCAGTTCTTC.

The chain recombines TRBV9 with TRBJ1-6, with 10 nucleotides matching TRBD1. J lost 8 bases, V lost 4 bases, and 6 bases had no gene match. Germline V gives CDR1 SGDLS, CDR2 YYNGEE. The CDR3 consists of 15 residues. The CDR3 spells CASSSLTGGDSPLHF. The CDR3 DNA is TGTGCCAGCAGCTCCCTGACAGGGGGCGATTCACCCCTCCACTTT. Together with reference TRBV9 and TRBJ1-6, the CDR3 gives the full variable domain: DSGVTQTPKHLITATGQRVTLRCSPRSGDLSVYWYQQSLDQGLQFLIQYYNGEERAKGNILERFSAQQFPDLHSELNLSSLELGDSALYFCASSSLTGGDSPLHFGNGTRLTVT.

The chain recombines TRBV7-9 with TRBJ1-1; possibly TRBD1 for D (6 bases). V was pared by 5 bases and J by 6 bases, with 16 bases between. This CDR3 has 14 amino acids. CDR1 is SEHNR and CDR2 is FQNEAQ in the germline V gene (reference sequence). The CDR3 sequence is CASSPNRDGPEAFF. The CDR3 region has the DNA TGTGCCAGCAGCCCTAACAGGGACGGGCCTGAAGCTTTCTTT.

J is TRBJ1-2 and V is TRBV19; the D gene is possibly TRBD1 (6 bases). The CDR3 is 18 amino acids. With 0 bases removed from V and 6 bases from J, the gap between germline ends came to 23 bases. CDR1 and CDR2 from the germline V gene are LNHDA and SQIVND (reference sequence). CDR3 in amino acids: CASSIDLDRTWERDGYTF. CDR3 nucleotides: TGTGCCAGTAGTATAGATCTCGACAGGACTTGGGAGCGGGATGGCTACACCTTC.

This clone was detected only a few times. The chain employs TRBV5-1 and TRBJ2-1; 7 bases are shared with TRBD2. Unmatched junction bases numbered 16, after V lost 3 bases and J lost 4 bases. The germline CDR1 and CDR2 sequences are SGHRS and YFSETQ. There are 18 residues in the CDR3. The CDR3 is CASSSVTPGTTYYNEQFF. For the CDR3, the DNA is TGCGCCAGCAGCTCAGTGACCCCCGGGACTACCTATTACAATGAGCAGTTCTTC.

The chain has TRBV3-1 (or the pseudogene TRBV3-2) and TRBJ1-1; possible D gene TRBD1, 5 bases. CDR1 and CDR2 (germline): LGHDT, YNNKEL (reference sequence). This CDR3 is built from 11 residues. The germline V and J ends were trimmed by 5 bases and 10 bases, with 11 bases remaining between them. The CDR3 reads CASSFREAAFF. CDR3 in DNA: TGTGCCAGCAGCTTCAGGGAGGCAGCTTTCTTT.

This clone has just one count. V is TRBV3-1 (or the pseudogene TRBV3-2) and J is TRBJ1-2; D remains unclear. Looked up from germline, CDR1 is LGHDT and CDR2 is YNNKEL (reference sequence). This CDR3 is 16 amino acids long. Trimming removed 4 bases at V and 3 bases at J, with 18 bases between. The CDR3 is CASSPATQGSYYGYTF. The CDR3 nucleotides are TGTGCCAGCAGCCCTGCCACTCAAGGGTCTTACTATGGCTACACCTTC.